This is a list of T cell receptor beta chains from one sample in a study of cytomegalovirus exposure and HLA in healthy donors. Assay: immunoSEQ multiplex PCR; the TCRdb copy retains only in-frame clones and omits some. The table lists hundreds of thousands of clones, less than 85% of them singletons. The sequenced sample was PBMCs. The receptors here all came from a woman aged 18-29 years in good health and CMV-seronegative. The CDR3 runs from the conserved cysteine through the conserved F or W. The order of the fields is clone size, D gene, J gene, V gene, CDR3 DNA, CDR3 protein. D genes are given only for firm matches. The size of a clone is reported for some rows only, either as once, few or many, or as a class for expanded clones.

abundance: -; d_gene: -; j_gene: TRBJ2-5; v_gene: TRBV6-1; CDR3nt: TGTGCCAGCAGTGAAGAGGCCTGGGAGACCCAGTACTTC; CDR3aa: CASSEEAWETQYF
abundance: once; d_gene: TRBD2; j_gene: TRBJ2-1; v_gene: TRBV28; CDR3nt: TGTGCCAGCAGTGGGACTAGCGGTGCTGAGCAGTTCTTC; CDR3aa: CASSGTSGAEQFF
abundance: -; d_gene: -; j_gene: TRBJ2-5; v_gene: TRBV21-1; CDR3nt: TGTGCCAGCAGCAAACCGGGACTAGCGGGGCTCCAAGAGACCCAGTACTTC; CDR3aa: CASSKPGLAGLQETQYF
abundance: few; d_gene: -; j_gene: TRBJ1-1; v_gene: TRBV9; CDR3nt: TGTGCCAGCAGCTCCTTGGGGGACACTGAAGCTTTCTTT; CDR3aa: CASSSLGDTEAFF
abundance: -; d_gene: -; j_gene: TRBJ2-1; v_gene: TRBV4-1; CDR3nt: TGCGCCAGCAGCCAAGTCCCGACTCCCGATAGGAATGAGCAGTTCTTC; CDR3aa: CASSQVPTPDRNEQFF
abundance: -; d_gene: -; j_gene: TRBJ2-2; v_gene: TRBV13; CDR3nt: TGTGCCAGCAGCTTAAAATCGGAAGCGAACACCGGGGAGCTGTTTTTT; CDR3aa: CASSLKSEANTGELFF
abundance: few; d_gene: TRBD1; j_gene: TRBJ1-5; v_gene: TRBV12-5; CDR3nt: TGTGCTAGTGGTTTGGTACTGGGGACAGGACGTCAGCCCCAGCATTTT; CDR3aa: CASGLVLGTGRQPQHF
abundance: -; d_gene: -; j_gene: TRBJ2-7; v_gene: TRBV11-2; CDR3nt: TGTGCCAGCAGCCCTGTTGAGGCGGCGGCTCAGTACTTC; CDR3aa: CASSPVEAAAQYF
abundance: -; d_gene: TRBD1; j_gene: TRBJ1-3; v_gene: TRBV5-1; CDR3nt: TGCGCCAGCAGCTTGGGACAGGGAGTCGATCTCTCTGGAAACACCATATATTTT; CDR3aa: CASSLGQGVDLSGNTIYF
abundance: -; d_gene: TRBD1; j_gene: TRBJ1-2; v_gene: TRBV6-4; CDR3nt: TGTGCCAGCAGTGACTCTCCAGGGGGCTATGGCTACACCTTC; CDR3aa: CASSDSPGGYGYTF
abundance: -; d_gene: -; j_gene: TRBJ1-1; v_gene: TRBV30; CDR3nt: TGTGCCTGGAGGGATCGAAGACAAACAGGGCGGAACACTGAAGCTTTCTTT; CDR3aa: CAWRDRRQTGRNTEAFF
abundance: few; d_gene: -; j_gene: TRBJ1-2; v_gene: TRBV7-9; CDR3nt: TGTGCCAGCAGCTCTGGCGCAGGGGCGCTAGACGGCTACACCTTC; CDR3aa: CASSSGAGALDGYTF
abundance: -; d_gene: TRBD1; j_gene: TRBJ1-3; v_gene: TRBV28; CDR3nt: TGTGCCAGCAGTTGGTCCAGGACAGGACACTCTGGAAACACCATATATTTT; CDR3aa: CASSWSRTGHSGNTIYF
abundance: once; d_gene: TRBD2; j_gene: TRBJ2-1; v_gene: TRBV9; CDR3nt: TGTGCCAGCTCGTTTTTGCGGGAGTGCCCAAACAATGAGCAGTTCTTC; CDR3aa: CASSFLRECPNNEQFF
abundance: -; d_gene: -; j_gene: TRBJ1-6; v_gene: TRBV5-6; CDR3nt: TGTGCCAGCAGCTTGGGTTTCACTAATTCACCCCTCCACTTT; CDR3aa: CASSLGFTNSPLHF
abundance: few; d_gene: -; j_gene: TRBJ1-2; v_gene: TRBV5-1; CDR3nt: TGCGCCAGCAGCTTGACGGGACCCGACTATGGCTACACCTTC; CDR3aa: CASSLTGPDYGYTF
abundance: -; d_gene: -; j_gene: TRBJ1-3; v_gene: TRBV10-3; CDR3nt: TGTGCCATCAGTGAGCCCCCGGGATTCGACAGTCGCTCTGGAAACACCATATATTTT; CDR3aa: CAISEPPGFDSRSGNTIYF
abundance: -; d_gene: -; j_gene: TRBJ1-5; v_gene: TRBV10-2; CDR3nt: TGCGCCAGCAGTGAGTCGCCGGCAGGTCATCAGCCCCAGCATTTT; CDR3aa: CASSESPAGHQPQHF
abundance: -; d_gene: -; j_gene: TRBJ1-2; v_gene: TRBV2; CDR3nt: TGTGCCAGCAGGAGGTCGGGCTTGCTCTATGGCTACACCTTC; CDR3aa: CASRRSGLLYGYTF
abundance: few; d_gene: -; j_gene: TRBJ2-7; v_gene: TRBV11-2; CDR3nt: TGTGCCAGCAGCCGGACAGACTACGAGCAGTACTTC; CDR3aa: CASSRTDYEQYF
abundance: -; d_gene: TRBD2; j_gene: TRBJ2-3; v_gene: TRBV13; CDR3nt: TGTGCCAGCAGCCCCCTAGCGGGGGCGAGCACAGATACGCAGTATTTT; CDR3aa: CASSPLAGASTDTQYF
abundance: -; d_gene: -; j_gene: TRBJ1-2; v_gene: TRBV6-6; CDR3nt: TGTGCCAGCAGTACGGGGGGAGGCCGCTTAGGGGTGGGCTACACCTTC; CDR3aa: CASSTGGGRLGVGYTF
abundance: -; d_gene: -; j_gene: TRBJ2-3; v_gene: TRBV29-1; CDR3nt: TGCAGCGTACGACAGATAAACACAGATACGCAGTATTTT; CDR3aa: CSVRQINTDTQYF
abundance: -; d_gene: -; j_gene: TRBJ2-7; v_gene: TRBV5-5; CDR3nt: TGTGCCAGCAGCTTGGCACGGCCCAGCTCCTACGAGCAGTACTTC; CDR3aa: CASSLARPSSYEQYF
abundance: few; d_gene: -; j_gene: TRBJ1-5; v_gene: TRBV27; CDR3nt: TGTGCCAGCAGTTTATCGTTGGGCCAGCCCCAGCATTTT; CDR3aa: CASSLSLGQPQHF
abundance: -; d_gene: TRBD1; j_gene: TRBJ1-1; v_gene: TRBV6-1; CDR3nt: TGTGCCAGCAGTGACCCAAGGACAGGGATCACTGAAGCTTTCTTT; CDR3aa: CASSDPRTGITEAFF
abundance: -; d_gene: -; j_gene: TRBJ2-4; v_gene: TRBV28; CDR3nt: TGTGCCAGGGGGGATTGGGACCCCCCGGTGGGCAAAAACATTCAGTACTTC; CDR3aa: CARGDWDPPVGKNIQYF
abundance: -; d_gene: -; j_gene: TRBJ1-2; v_gene: TRBV18; CDR3nt: TGTGCCAGCTCACCAACGGCCGGCTATGGCTACACCTTC; CDR3aa: CASSPTAGYGYTF
abundance: once; d_gene: -; j_gene: TRBJ1-6; v_gene: TRBV11-2; CDR3nt: TGTGCCAGCAGCTGGACAGACAAAGGTTCACCCCTCCACTTT; CDR3aa: CASSWTDKGSPLHF
abundance: -; d_gene: TRBD1; j_gene: TRBJ2-2; v_gene: TRBV2; CDR3nt: TGTGCCAGCAGTGTCCCGGGACAGGGGTTCACCGGGGAGCTGTTTTTT; CDR3aa: CASSVPGQGFTGELFF
abundance: -; d_gene: -; j_gene: TRBJ2-7; v_gene: TRBV5-6; CDR3nt: TGTGCCAGCAGCTTAGTAGGGTCTTCCTACGAGCAGTACTTC; CDR3aa: CASSLVGSSYEQYF
abundance: -; d_gene: TRBD1; j_gene: TRBJ1-2; v_gene: TRBV28; CDR3nt: TGTGCCAGCAGTTCTCTCTCCGACAGGGATGGCGGCTACACCTTC; CDR3aa: CASSSLSDRDGGYTF
abundance: -; d_gene: -; j_gene: TRBJ2-3; v_gene: TRBV6-1; CDR3nt: TGTGCCAGCACCGATGGAACAGATACGCAGTATTTT; CDR3aa: CASTDGTDTQYF
abundance: -; d_gene: TRBD2; j_gene: TRBJ2-7; v_gene: TRBV5-6; CDR3nt: TGTGCCAGCAGTCCCCGGGACTACCCTTACGAGCAGTACTTC; CDR3aa: CASSPRDYPYEQYF
abundance: -; d_gene: -; j_gene: TRBJ2-2; v_gene: TRBV5-1; CDR3nt: TGCGCCAGCAGCTTGGACGGGGAGAATGCCGGGGAGCTGTTTTTT; CDR3aa: CASSLDGENAGELFF
abundance: once; d_gene: -; j_gene: TRBJ2-5; v_gene: TRBV6-5; CDR3nt: TGTGCCAGCACCCCTCGGTGGGGCGGCCAAGAGACCCAGTACTTC; CDR3aa: CASTPRWGGQETQYF
abundance: -; d_gene: TRBD1; j_gene: TRBJ2-1; v_gene: TRBV27; CDR3nt: TGTGCCAGCAGACCCGGACAGGCCCCTCGCAATGAGCAGTTCTTC; CDR3aa: CASRPGQAPRNEQFF
abundance: -; d_gene: TRBD1; j_gene: TRBJ1-5; v_gene: TRBV10-3; CDR3nt: TGTGCCATCAGTGAAGGACAGGGTGGCAATCAGCCCCAGCATTTT; CDR3aa: CAISEGQGGNQPQHF
abundance: -; d_gene: -; j_gene: TRBJ1-4; v_gene: TRBV29-1; CDR3nt: TGCAGCGTTGGGGGGGGACGTGGTAATGAAAAACTGTTTTTT; CDR3aa: CSVGGGRGNEKLFF
abundance: -; d_gene: TRBD1; j_gene: TRBJ1-2; v_gene: TRBV27; CDR3nt: TGTGCCAGCACCACAGACCAAGGCCCGGGACAGCATTATAACTATGGCTACACCTTC; CDR3aa: CASTTDQGPGQHYNYGYTF
abundance: -; d_gene: TRBD2; j_gene: TRBJ2-5; v_gene: TRBV27; CDR3nt: TGTGCCAGCAGTTTAGCTAGCGGGATCCAAGAGACCCAGTACTTC; CDR3aa: CASSLASGIQETQYF
abundance: -; d_gene: -; j_gene: TRBJ2-7; v_gene: TRBV19; CDR3nt: TGTGCCAGTAGTGGGGGACTCACCGTTTCCTACGAGCAGTACTTC; CDR3aa: CASSGGLTVSYEQYF
abundance: -; d_gene: TRBD1; j_gene: TRBJ1-2; v_gene: TRBV10-3; CDR3nt: TGTGCCATCAGTAATACAGGGGACCGCGACTATGGCTACACCTTC; CDR3aa: CAISNTGDRDYGYTF
abundance: once; d_gene: -; j_gene: TRBJ1-4; v_gene: TRBV25-1; CDR3nt: TGTGCCAGCAGTGAATACCATCCTTCGGAAAAACTGTTTTTT; CDR3aa: CASSEYHPSEKLFF
abundance: once; d_gene: -; j_gene: TRBJ2-1; v_gene: TRBV27; CDR3nt: TGTGCCAGCAGTTCGACAGGTCCCTACAATGAGCAGTTCTTC; CDR3aa: CASSSTGPYNEQFF
abundance: -; d_gene: -; j_gene: TRBJ1-4; v_gene: TRBV5-1; CDR3nt: TGCGCCAGCAGCATCGAAAGCGCCAATGAAAAACTGTTTTTT; CDR3aa: CASSIESANEKLFF
abundance: -; d_gene: TRBD1; j_gene: TRBJ1-1; v_gene: TRBV7-9; CDR3nt: TGTGCCAGCAGCTTAGCGACAGGGGTCCCTGAAGCTTTCTTT; CDR3aa: CASSLATGVPEAFF
abundance: -; d_gene: -; j_gene: TRBJ2-5; v_gene: TRBV10-3; CDR3nt: TGTGCCATCAGTGAGTCCGGAGGGGAGACCCAGTACTTC; CDR3aa: CAISESGGETQYF
abundance: once; d_gene: -; j_gene: TRBJ2-7; v_gene: TRBV4-1; CDR3nt: TGCGCCAGCAGCCAACTACCACCGGACGGACCCGAGCAGTACTTC; CDR3aa: CASSQLPPDGPEQYF
abundance: -; d_gene: -; j_gene: TRBJ2-3; v_gene: TRBV5-1; CDR3nt: TGCGCCAGCAGCTTGGAAGGGGAGGCCGGCACAGATACGCAGTATTTT; CDR3aa: CASSLEGEAGTDTQYF
abundance: -; d_gene: TRBD1; j_gene: TRBJ1-2; v_gene: TRBV18; CDR3nt: TGTGCCAGCTCACCCCAAGGGACAGGGGTGAGATATGGCTACACCTTC; CDR3aa: CASSPQGTGVRYGYTF
abundance: -; d_gene: -; j_gene: TRBJ2-1; v_gene: TRBV5-4; CDR3nt: TGTGCCAGCAGACTACAGGGCGGCCAGGACAATGAGCAGTTCTTC; CDR3aa: CASRLQGGQDNEQFF
abundance: -; d_gene: TRBD1; j_gene: TRBJ1-1; v_gene: TRBV4-2; CDR3nt: TGTGCCAGCAGCCAAGAAAGGCAGGGGGCAGGGAACACTGAAGCTTTCTTT; CDR3aa: CASSQERQGAGNTEAFF
abundance: -; d_gene: TRBD1; j_gene: TRBJ2-7; v_gene: TRBV6-5; CDR3nt: TGTGCCAGCAGTTCCGGGACAGGGAAATACGAGCAGTACTTC; CDR3aa: CASSSGTGKYEQYF